A selection of T cell receptor beta chains follows, all from one sample in a study of monozygotic twins with inflammatory bowel disease. TCRdb re-called the 5' RACE reads and gives one entry per CDR3 protein, without DNA. Recorded for this sample: about 300,000 distinct CDR3 sequences. The sequenced sample was blood. All receptors come from a human donor with ulcerative colitis or Crohn's disease, or a healthy co-twin of an affected twin (not recorded which). Both conserved end residues are part of each CDR3.

j_gene,v_gene,CDR3aa
TRBJ1-1,TRBV7-2,CASSGGTALNTEAFF
TRBJ2-7,TRBV5-1,CASSLEGQGAYEQYF
TRBJ2-3,TRBV7-2,CASSLNPISYTDTQYF
TRBJ1-1,TRBV7-2,CASSYLMGQRAFF
TRBJ2-2,TRBV29-1,CSVVWPNTGELFF
TRBJ1-2,TRBV5-8,CASSLRSQGRDYGYTF
TRBJ1-4,TRBV30,CAWSVRGAGKLFF
TRBJ1-6,TRBV6-1,CASSREIRGNSPLHF
TRBJ1-5,TRBV4-3,CASSQDRGENQPQHF
TRBJ2-1,TRBV12-5,CASGLTEGPPDNEQFF
TRBJ1-2,TRBV28,CASNEGLWGYTF
TRBJ1-6,TRBV7-3,CASSPGQPNSPLHF
TRBJ2-3,TRBV11-2,CASSSRTTSTDTQYF
TRBJ1-6,TRBV5-4,CASSLAMGKDSPLHF
TRBJ2-7,TRBV15,CATSRPGSYEQYF
TRBJ1-2,TRBV29-1,CSATQAGGGYTF
TRBJ1-6,TRBV5-5,CASSSGSYNSPLHF
TRBJ2-1,TRBV20-1,CSASRISGSSYNEQFF
TRBJ1-5,TRBV20-1,CSALPTGAFQPQHF
TRBJ2-5,TRBV9,CASSTRAGQETQYF
TRBJ1-2,TRBV7-9,CASSPHGSRGYTF
TRBJ2-7,TRBV27,CASSSRGQGEGYEQYF
TRBJ2-2,TRBV19,CASSMDGWNANTGELFF
TRBJ1-5,TRBV6-1,CASSEAGGNQPQHF
TRBJ2-1,TRBV6-6,CASSIGTSLNEQFF
TRBJ1-2,TRBV30,CAWSVSRFYGYTF
TRBJ2-7,TRBV20-1,CSATPGTRGEQYF
TRBJ2-3,TRBV7-9,CASSPGQVTGDTQYF
TRBJ1-1,TRBV30,CAWSVSGGVEAFF
TRBJ1-5,TRBV5-1,CASSLVGMGPQHF
TRBJ1-4,TRBV5-1,CASSLSMGNEKLFF
TRBJ1-1,TRBV3-1,CASSRLRGFLNTEAFF
TRBJ1-4,TRBV5-1,CASSLEPGKSEKLFF
TRBJ2-5,TRBV7-2,CASSLPGQGKSTQYF
TRBJ2-5,TRBV10-3,CASSGGGGTQYF
TRBJ2-1,TRBV5-1,CASSFSTGNPRANEQFF
TRBJ2-3,TRBV5-1,CASSLEASGGLVDTQYF
TRBJ1-1,TRBV7-2,CASGWRARDNTEAFF
TRBJ1-2,TRBV5-5,CASSLPTGLDNYGYTF
TRBJ1-6,TRBV6-1,CASSNTESSYNSPLHF
TRBJ1-6,TRBV4-3,CASSQDAPNSPLHF
TRBJ2-2,TRBV12-3/TRBV12-4,CASLTNTNTGELFF